Each of the 5 T cell receptor beta chains below was sequenced from the same sample in a study of control samples from healthy donors and cancer patients. Data came from immunoSEQ multiplex PCR; TCRdb stores just in-frame clones and leaves some out. The sample records over 150,000 clones, around 93% being singletons. The sequenced material came from blood. The receptors originated from a man aged 18 to 35 in good health.

The V gene is TRBV19, the J gene TRBJ1-2, with D possibly being TRBD1 (5 bases). Trimming took off 9 bases at V and 5 bases at J, with 10 bases between the two ends. There are 11 residues in the CDR3. CDR1 and CDR2 (germline): LNHDA, SQIVND (reference sequence). The CDR3 coding sequence is TGTGCCAGCTCTTGGGGGTATGGCTACACCTTC. It codes for CASSWGYGYTF.

The gene calls are TRBV6-5 and TRBJ2-7; the match to TRBD2 covers 16 bases. CDR3 size: 14 residues. Germline CDR1 and CDR2: MNHEY and SVGAGI. V lost 6 bases and J lost 10; bases outside the gene matches: 6. The CDR3 reads CASSPGTSGGGQYF. The CDR3 DNA sequence: TGTGCCAGCAGCCCCGGGACTAGCGGGGGGGGCCAGTACTTC.

This chain uses TRBV5-1 with TRBJ1-1; D possibly corresponds to TRBD1 (5 bases). This CDR3 has 14 amino acids. Germline loops: CDR1 SGHRS, CDR2 YFSETQ. The V end lost 4 bases, the J end lost 6 bases, and 16 bases lay between the germline ends. The CDR3: CASSRTTEGAEAFF. The CDR3 coding sequence is TGCGCCAGCAGCCGTACGACCGAAGGGGCTGAAGCTTTCTTT. Combining the CDR3 with reference TRBV5-1 and TRBJ1-1 gives the whole variable domain KAGVTQTPRYLIKTRGQQVTLSCSPISGHRSVSWYQQTPGQGLQFLFEYFSETQRNKGNFPGRFSGRQFSNSRSEMNVSTLELGDSALYLCASSRTTEGAEAFFGQGTRLTVV.

This rearrangement joins TRBV7-6 to TRBJ1-3, with 7 positions matching TRBD1. CDR3 length: 18 amino acids. Germline V gives CDR1 SGHVS, CDR2 FNYEAQ. V lost 1 base and J lost 0; bases outside the gene matches: 9. CDR3 sequence: CASSLEAGGPFSGNTIYF. The CDR3 coding sequence is TGTGCCAGCAGCTTAGAGGCAGGGGGACCTTTCTCTGGAAACACCATATATTTT.

The rearrangement uses TRBV2 and TRBJ1-1, with 8 positions matching TRBD1. CDR3 length: 17 residues. Germline CDR1 SNHLY, CDR2 FYNNEI. Trimming took 4 bases from V and 0 from J; bases not matched to a gene: 10. Here the CDR3 DNA reads TGTGCCAGCAGTGCGCGGACAGGGTGGGATCTGAACACTGAAGCTTTCTTT. Translating it yields CASSARTGWDLNTEAFF.